A single sample gave rise to the 29 T cell receptor beta chains below, sequenced in a study of breast tumors, draining lymph nodes, adjacent tissues. Samples came from axillary lymph nodes draining the breast cancer. One entry per CDR3 protein, called by TCRdb with MiXCR from the multiplex PCR reads. The profile covers nearly 200,000 distinct CDR3 sequences, with 25% to 40% appearing a single time and over 4% taken by the ten largest. What was sequenced was axillary lymph node tissue. The origin of the receptors is a female donor with breast cancer. Some clones in this sample may be carry-over from other donors' samples.

This clonotype was seen many times. V and J are TRBV2 and TRBJ2-7; D may be TRBD1 (6 bases). Trimming removed 8 bases at V and 4 bases at J, with 12 bases between. Germline V lookup: CDR1 SNHLY, CDR2 FYNNEI. CDR3 length: 12 amino acids. The CDR3 is CASGIQGYEQYF. The CDR3 coding sequence is TGTGCCAGCGGAATCCAGGGGTACGAGCAGTACTTC. Based on the CDR3 plus reference TRBV2 and TRBJ2-7, the full variable domain is EPEVTQTPSHQVTQMGQEVILRCVPISNHLYFYWYRQILGQKVEFLVSFYNNEISEKSEIFDDQFSVERPDGSNFTLKIRSTKLEDSAMYFCASGIQGYEQYFGPGTRLTVT.

This chain links TRBV2 with TRBJ2-6; possibly TRBD1 for D (5 bases). Germline V gene sequence: CDR1 SNHLY, CDR2 FYNNEI. Trimming took 5 bases from V and 0 from J, leaving 11 bases between them. This CDR3 is built from 16 residues. The CDR3 loop is CASSLDSYSGANVLTF. CDR3 bases: TGTGCCAGCAGTTTAGACAGTTACTCTGGGGCCAACGTCCTGACTTTC.

This clonotype showed up many times. The chain is built from TRBV12-3 or TRBV12-4 and TRBJ2-3, with D perhaps TRBD2 (6 bases). V shed 6 bases and J shed 0 bases, with 13 bases lying between them. The CDR3 sequence is 15 residues long. The CDR3 reads CASSPEGTSTDTQYF. The CDR3 DNA is TGTGCCAGCAGCCCAGAGGGGACTAGCACAGATACGCAGTATTTT.

This clonotype appeared many times. The chain is built from TRBV7-2 and TRBJ2-1; 8 bases agree with TRBD2. CDR3 size: 15 residues. Germline values: CDR1 SGHTA, CDR2 FQGNSA. Trimming removed 5 bases from V and 4 bases from J; junction bases left unmatched: 7. This chain's CDR3 is CASSPGGALYNEQFF. As DNA, the CDR3 is TGTGCCAGCAGCCCCGGGGGGGCACTATACAATGAGCAGTTCTTC.

This clonotype was observed at least ten times. V is TRBV7-8 and J is TRBJ1-4, with no clear D. CDR1 and CDR2 from the germline V gene are SGHVS and FQNEAQ. This CDR3 region has 12 residues. The V and J ends lost 0 bases and 12 bases respectively, with 8 bases between them. The CDR3 bases are TGTGCCAGCAGCTTAGCAGGGAGAGAACTGTTTTTT. It translates to CASSLAGRELFF.

This rearrangement joins TRBV29-1 to TRBJ2-7; TRBD1 agrees at 8 bases. This CDR3 spans 12 amino acids. V was clipped by 6 bases and J by 2 bases; unmatched bases: 3. From germline, CDR1 is SQVTM and CDR2 ANQGSEA. The CDR3 coding sequence is TGCAGCGTCGGACAGGGAGCCTACGAGCAGTACTTC. As protein: CSVGQGAYEQYF.

The chain recombines TRBV6-5 with TRBJ2-1; 11 positions match TRBD1. The junction had 5 bases not matched to a gene; V was cut back by 4 bases and J by 6 bases. This CDR3 is 15 amino acids long. Germline V lookup: CDR1 MNHEY, CDR2 SVGAGI. The CDR3 nucleotides are TGTGCCAGCAGTTTACGGGACAGGGGGGGCAATGAGCAGTTCTTC. This sequence encodes CASSLRDRGGNEQFF.

This clonotype was recorded many times. The rearrangement uses TRBV7-3 and TRBJ2-6; 11 nucleotides match TRBD2. The CDR3 is made up of 17 amino acids. Germline V lookup: CDR1 SGHTA, CDR2 FQGTGA. V dropped 5 bases and J dropped 0; count of bases not matched to a gene: 3. CDR3 nucleotide sequence: TGTGCCAGCAGCCGACTAGCGGGGAGCTCTGGGGCCAACGTCCTGACTTTC. Translating gives CASSRLAGSSGANVLTF.

This clonotype has a count of ten or more. The chain links TRBV9 to TRBJ2-1; possibly TRBD1 or TRBD2 for D (7 bases each). This CDR3 is 15 amino acids long. V lost 0 bases and J 7 bases, leaving 14 bases between the germline ends. The germline V gene encodes CDR1 SGDLS and CDR2 YYNGEE. The CDR3 is CASSVGGGGKNEQFF. CDR3 nucleotides: TGTGCCAGCAGCGTAGGGGGAGGGGGCAAGAATGAGCAGTTCTTC.

This clonotype has at least ten counts. CDR3 protein: CASSFPGGSWGYTF. The CDR3 coding sequence is TGTGCCAGCAGCTTTCCAGGGGGCTCGTGGGGCTACACCTTC. This chain uses TRBV7-9 with TRBJ1-2, with 8 bases aligning to TRBD1. Trimming at V came to 3 bases and at J to 8 bases, leaving 8 bases not matched to a gene. The CDR3 runs to 14 residues. The germline V gene has CDR1 SEHNR and CDR2 FQNEAQ (reference sequence).

The chain carries TRBV15 and TRBJ2-5; 9 bases fit TRBD2. Trimming took 5 bases from V and 4 from J; bases not matched to a gene: 8. CDR3 length: 15 amino acids. The germline gives CDR1 LNHNV, CDR2 YYDKDF (reference sequence). The CDR3 DNA follows: TGTGCCACCAGCTCTCGGACTAGCGCTGGAGAGACCCAGTACTTC. The encoded protein is CATSSRTSAGETQYF.

About this clonotype itself: Relative to the germline gene, one junction end is altered; a read error may explain this. The rearrangement links TRBV6-5 to TRBJ1-1, with 7 bases fitting TRBD1. There are 15 residues in the CDR3. Germline lookup yields CDR1 MNHEY and CDR2 SVGAGI. This CDR3 is CASSYRTGLNTEAFF. In nucleotides, the CDR3 is TGTGCCAGCAGTTACAGGACAGGTCTGAACACTGAAGCCTTCTTT.

In the case of this clonotype: One end of the junction does not line up with germline, which may come from a read error. V and J are TRBV6-5 and TRBJ1-4; the D gene is possibly TRBD1 (5 bases). This CDR3 has 13 residues. Germline CDR1 is MNHEY and CDR2 is SVGAGI. The CDR3 protein is CANSPGLGGKLFF. The CDR3 DNA follows: TGTGCCAACAGTCCAGGTCTTGGGGGAAAACTGTTTTTT.

In its sample, this clonotype was seen many times. This sequence joins TRBV5-5 and TRBJ2-3; TRBD2 matches 7 bases. The CDR3 has 15 amino acids. Looked up from germline, CDR1 is SGHKS and CDR2 is YYEKEE (reference sequence). V lost 0 bases and J lost 4; bases outside the gene matches: 5. Here the CDR3 reads CASSLGTRDADTQYF. The CDR3 DNA follows: TGTGCCAGCAGCTTGGGGACTAGGGATGCAGATACGCAGTATTTT.

The chain links TRBV30 to TRBJ1-5; D is perhaps TRBD1 (6 bases). This CDR3 is built from 14 residues. V gave up 1 base and J gave up 7 bases, with 14 bases separating them. CDR1 is GTSNPN and CDR2 is SVGIG in the germline V gene (reference sequence). This chain's CDR3 is CAWSAQGLWQPQHF. CDR3 coding DNA: TGTGCCTGGAGTGCACAGGGTCTTTGGCAGCCCCAGCATTTT.

This clonotype was found many times. The chain recombines TRBV4-3 with TRBJ2-7, with D possibly matching TRBD1 (6 bases). The germline V and J ends were trimmed by 0 bases and 2 bases, with 14 bases remaining between them. The V gene's germline CDR1 is LGHNA and CDR2 YSLEER. This CDR3 is built from 16 residues. CDR3 nucleotides: TGCGCCAGCAGCCAAGAGGTAGTGGACAGTACCTACGAGCAGTACTTC. Protein product: CASSQEVVDSTYEQYF.

Note on this clonotype: A read error is possible here, since a much larger clone lies one base away. The genes are TRBV6-7 and TRBJ2-3; TRBD1 matches 11 bases. TRBV6-7 is sorted into the ORF group, with uncertain function. There are 15 residues in the CDR3. With V trimmed by 10 bases and J by 0 bases, 6 bases remained unmatched. CDR3 amino acids: CAKTRDRGSTDTQYF. CDR3 coding DNA: TGTGCCAAGACACGGGACAGGGGGAGCACAGATACGCAGTATTTT.

V usage is TRBV20-1 and J usage is TRBJ1-1; D is unresolved. From germline, CDR1 is DFQATT and CDR2 SNEGSKA (reference sequence). The CDR3 totals 11 residues. The V gene lost 5 bases and the J gene lost 4 bases, with 8 bases spanning the gap. CDR3 sequence: CSAAKGTEAFF. CDR3 bases: TGCAGTGCTGCAAAGGGCACTGAAGCTTTCTTT.

V gene TRBV15 combines with J gene TRBJ2-3, with no clear D. The CDR3 is 11 amino acids. Germline CDR1 reads LNHNV; CDR2 reads YYDKDF (reference sequence). V lost 6 bases, J lost 6 bases, and 7 bases lay in between. The CDR3 is CATRQGDTQYF. CDR3 nucleotide sequence: TGTGCCACCAGGCAAGGGGATACGCAGTATTTT.

This clonotype was observed many times. The V gene is TRBV5-1, the J gene TRBJ2-7, with 7 positions matching TRBD1. Looked up from germline, CDR1 is SGHRS and CDR2 is YFSETQ. The CDR3 contains 14 residues. Trimming at V came to 4 bases and at J to 2 bases, leaving 6 bases not matched to a gene. Here the CDR3 DNA reads TGCGCCAGCAGCAATGCCGGGACAGCCTACGAGCAGTACTTC. This gives the protein CASSNAGTAYEQYF. Full variable domain (remainder filled in from reference TRBV5-1 and TRBJ2-7): KAGVTQTPRYLIKTRGQQVTLSCSPISGHRSVSWYQQTPGQGLQFLFEYFSETQRNKGNFPGRFSGRQFSNSRSEMNVSTLELGDSALYLCASSNAGTAYEQYFGPGTRLTVT.

This chain joins TRBV9 and TRBJ2-7; maybe TRBD2 (5 bases). V lost 3 bases to trimming and J lost 0 bases, with 13 bases between them. From germline, CDR1 is SGDLS and CDR2 YYNGEE. The CDR3 loop spans 15 amino acids. The CDR3 nucleotides read TGTGCCAGCAGCGCCACCACCGGGGTCTCCTACGAGCAGTACTTC. This codes for CASSATTGVSYEQYF.

This chain uses TRBV6-1 with TRBJ1-5; possibly TRBD1 for D (5 bases). The V and J ends lost 5 bases and 2 bases respectively, with 19 bases between them. This CDR3 contains 17 residues. Germline values: CDR1 MNHNS, CDR2 SASEGT. The CDR3 protein is CASSRWTVGGGNQPQHF. Here the CDR3 DNA reads TGTGCCAGCAGTCGATGGACGGTCGGAGGGGGCAATCAGCCCCAGCATTTT.

This clonotype has ten or more counts. The chain uses TRBV19 and TRBJ2-2, with unresolved D. V dropped 2 bases and J dropped 0 bases, with 13 bases sitting between them. CDR3 length equals 17 residues. Germline CDR1 reads LNHDA; CDR2 reads SQIVND (reference sequence). CDR3 sequence reads: CASSISHGSTNTGELFF. The CDR3 nucleotides are TGTGCCAGTAGTATAAGTCACGGGTCAACGAACACCGGGGAGCTGTTTTTT.

Concerning this clonotype itself: A much bigger clone sits one base away, suggesting this may be a read error. The J gene is TRBJ2-1, the V gene TRBV4-1; 13 nucleotides agree with TRBD2. V lost 1 base to trimming and J lost 12 bases; unmatched junction nucleotides: 9. The germline CDR1 and CDR2 sequences are MGHRA and YSYEKL. The CDR3 consists of 16 residues. The CDR3 protein is CASSQAGLAGMRGQFF. In nucleotides, the CDR3 is TGCGCCAGCAGCCAAGCGGGACTAGCGGGAATGAGAGGGCAGTTCTTC.

This chain links TRBV28 with TRBJ1-4; D might be TRBD1 (6 bases). The V and J ends lost 7 bases and 4 bases respectively, with 16 bases between them. CDR1 is MDHEN and CDR2 is SYDVKM in the germline V gene. This CDR3 region has 15 residues. CDR3 sequence: CASMRGGGSNEKLFF. In DNA, the CDR3 is TGTGCCAGCATGAGAGGGGGAGGGAGTAATGAAAAACTGTTTTTT.

This clonotype occurred a few times. This may be a read error, as it is one base from a much larger clone. The chain couples TRBV20-1 to TRBJ1-2; tentative D call: TRBD1 (5 bases). CDR3 size: 12 residues. Germline loops: CDR1 DFQATT, CDR2 SNEGSKA (reference sequence). The CDR3 sequence is CSAKGARYGSTF. The CDR3 bases are TGCAGTGCAAAAGGGGCGCGATATGGCTCCACCTTC.

This clonotype was counted between two and nine times. The rearrangement uses TRBV20-1 and TRBJ2-3; maybe TRBD1 (5 bases). This CDR3 comprises 18 residues. V gave up 0 bases and J gave up 2 bases, with 21 bases separating them. Germline CDR1 and CDR2: DFQATT and SNEGSKA (reference sequence). The CDR3: CSARDGALKGPSTDTQYF. DNA for the CDR3: TGCAGTGCTAGAGATGGGGCCTTAAAGGGGCCCTCCACAGATACGCAGTATTTT.

In this sample, this clonotype turned up many times. CDR3 amino acids: CASSPGRAGGVYTQYF. The DNA of the CDR3 is TGTGCCAGCAGCCCCGGTCGAGCGGGGGGGGTGTATACGCAGTATTTT. The chain carries TRBV7-3 and TRBJ2-3; TRBD2 matches 10 bases. Losses at the gene ends were 5 bases for V and 7 bases for J; bases not matched to a gene: 12. The germline V gene encodes CDR1 SGHTA and CDR2 FQGTGA. The CDR3 is 16 residues long.

To note about this clonotype: It may be a read error: a sequence one base away is much more abundant. The chain's CDR3 is CASSLNVGGEQCF. As DNA, the CDR3 is TGTGCCAGCAGCTTAAACGTCGGTGGCGAGCAGTGCTTC. V is TRBV7-3 and J is TRBJ2-7; no reliable D call. In germline, CDR1 is SGHTA, CDR2 FQGTGA. There are 13 residues in the CDR3.